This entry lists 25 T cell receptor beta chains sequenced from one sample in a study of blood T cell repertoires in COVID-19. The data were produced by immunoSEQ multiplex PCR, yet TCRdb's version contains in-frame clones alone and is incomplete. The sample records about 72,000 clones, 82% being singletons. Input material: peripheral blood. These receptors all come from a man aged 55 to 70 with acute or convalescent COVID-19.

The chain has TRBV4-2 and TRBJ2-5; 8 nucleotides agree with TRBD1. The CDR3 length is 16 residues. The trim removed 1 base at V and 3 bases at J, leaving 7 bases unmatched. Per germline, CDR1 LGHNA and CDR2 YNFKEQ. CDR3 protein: CASSQGPQGAKETQYF. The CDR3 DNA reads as TGTGCCAGCAGCCAAGGGCCCCAGGGGGCTAAAGAGACCCAGTACTTC.

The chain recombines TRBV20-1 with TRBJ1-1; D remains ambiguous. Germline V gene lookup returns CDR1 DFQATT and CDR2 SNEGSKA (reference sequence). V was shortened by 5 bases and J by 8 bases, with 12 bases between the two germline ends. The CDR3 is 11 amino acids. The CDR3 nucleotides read TGCAGTGCTGTTGGATGGGAGGAAGCTTTCTTT. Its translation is CSAVGWEEAFF.

As DNA, the CDR3 is TGTGCCAGCAGTTACTCGACAGGTAACTATGGCTACACCTTC. It encodes CASSYSTGNYGYTF. This chain connects TRBV6-2 or TRBV6-3 to TRBJ1-2; perhaps TRBD1 as D (6 bases). V was shortened by 0 bases and J by 1 base, with 6 bases between the two germline ends. CDR3 length: 14 amino acids. Germline CDR1 and CDR2: MNHEY and SVGEGT.

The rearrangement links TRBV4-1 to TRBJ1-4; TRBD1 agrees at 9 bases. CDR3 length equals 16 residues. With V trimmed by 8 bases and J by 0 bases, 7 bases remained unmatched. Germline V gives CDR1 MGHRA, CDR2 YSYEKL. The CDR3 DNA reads TGCGCCAGCGCCCGGGACAGGGATCCAACTAATGAAAAACTGTTTTTT. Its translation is CASARDRDPTNEKLFF.

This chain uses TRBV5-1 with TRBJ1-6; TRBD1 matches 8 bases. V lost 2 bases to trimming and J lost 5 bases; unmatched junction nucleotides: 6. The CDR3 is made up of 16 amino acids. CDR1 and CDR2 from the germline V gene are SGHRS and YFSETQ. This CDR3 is CASSLSWTGNNSPLHF. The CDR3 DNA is TGCGCCAGCAGCTTATCCTGGACAGGGAATAATTCACCCCTCCACTTT.

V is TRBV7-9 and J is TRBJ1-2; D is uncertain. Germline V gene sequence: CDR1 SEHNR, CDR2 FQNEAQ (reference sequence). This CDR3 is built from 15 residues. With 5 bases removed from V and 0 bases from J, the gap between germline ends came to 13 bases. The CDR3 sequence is CASSPQATTNYGYTF. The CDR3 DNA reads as TGTGCCAGCAGCCCCCAGGCGACTACTAACTATGGCTACACCTTC.

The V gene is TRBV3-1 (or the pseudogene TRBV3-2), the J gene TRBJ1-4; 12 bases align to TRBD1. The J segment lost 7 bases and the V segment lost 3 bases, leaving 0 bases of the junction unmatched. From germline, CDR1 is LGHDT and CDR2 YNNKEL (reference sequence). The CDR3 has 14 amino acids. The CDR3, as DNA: TGTGCCAGCAGCCAGGGACAGGGGGCTGAAAAACTGTTTTTT. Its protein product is CASSQGQGAEKLFF.

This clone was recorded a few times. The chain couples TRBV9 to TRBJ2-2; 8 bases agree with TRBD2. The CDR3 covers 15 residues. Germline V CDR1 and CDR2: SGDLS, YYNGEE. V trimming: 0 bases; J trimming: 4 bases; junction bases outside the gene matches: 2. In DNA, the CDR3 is TGTGCCAGCAGCGTAGCGGGGGGGCCCACCGGGGAGCTGTTTTTT. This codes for CASSVAGGPTGELFF. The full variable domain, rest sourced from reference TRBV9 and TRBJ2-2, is DSGVTQTPKHLITATGQRVTLRCSPRSGDLSVYWYQQSLDQGLQFLIQYYNGEERAKGNILERFSAQQFPDLHSELNLSSLELGDSALYFCASSVAGGPTGELFFGEGSRLTVL.

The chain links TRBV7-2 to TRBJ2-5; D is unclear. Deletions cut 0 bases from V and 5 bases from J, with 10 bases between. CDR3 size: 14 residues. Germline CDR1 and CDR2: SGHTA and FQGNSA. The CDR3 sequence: CASSLATFYETQYF. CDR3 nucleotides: TGTGCCAGCAGCTTAGCGACATTTTATGAGACCCAGTACTTC.

In DNA, the CDR3 is TGTGCCTGGAGTGTTTGGCAGGATAACTATGGCTACACCTTC. Translating it yields CAWSVWQDNYGYTF. This chain joins TRBV30 and TRBJ1-2; D is ambiguous. V was clipped by 0 bases and J by 1 base, with 9 bases between them. CDR3 length equals 14 residues. Per the germline V gene, CDR1 is GTSNPN and CDR2 is SVGIG (reference sequence). The full variable domain, with the rest looked up from reference TRBV30 and TRBJ1-2, is SQTIHQWPATLVQPVGSPLSLECTVEGTSNPNLYWYRQAAGRGLQLLFYSVGIGQISSEVPQNLSASRPQDRQFILSSKKLLLSDSGFYLCAWSVWQDNYGYTFGSGTRLTVV.

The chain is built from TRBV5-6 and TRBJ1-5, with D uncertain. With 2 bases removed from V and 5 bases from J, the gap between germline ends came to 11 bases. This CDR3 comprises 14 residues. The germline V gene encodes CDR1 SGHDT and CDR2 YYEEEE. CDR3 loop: CASSFYGRHQPQHF. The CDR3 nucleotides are TGTGCCAGCAGCTTTTACGGCAGGCATCAGCCCCAGCATTTT.

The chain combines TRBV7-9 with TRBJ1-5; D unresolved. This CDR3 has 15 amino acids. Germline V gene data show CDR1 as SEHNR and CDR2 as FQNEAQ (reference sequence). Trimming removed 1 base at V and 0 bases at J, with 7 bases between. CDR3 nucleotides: TGTGCCAGCAGCTTAGGTACACCTAGCAATCAGCCCCAGCATTTT. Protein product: CASSLGTPSNQPQHF.

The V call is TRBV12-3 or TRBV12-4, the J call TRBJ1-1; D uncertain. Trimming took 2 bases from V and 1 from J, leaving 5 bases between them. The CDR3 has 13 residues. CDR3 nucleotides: TGTGCCAGCAGTTTATCGGGGAACACTGAAGCTTTCTTT. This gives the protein CASSLSGNTEAFF.

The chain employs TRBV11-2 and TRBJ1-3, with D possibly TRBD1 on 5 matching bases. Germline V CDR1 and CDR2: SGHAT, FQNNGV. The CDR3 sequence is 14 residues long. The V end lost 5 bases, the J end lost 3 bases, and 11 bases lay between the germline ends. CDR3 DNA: TGTGCCAGCAGCCACAGTGACAGTGGAAACACCATATATTTT. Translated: CASSHSDSGNTIYF.

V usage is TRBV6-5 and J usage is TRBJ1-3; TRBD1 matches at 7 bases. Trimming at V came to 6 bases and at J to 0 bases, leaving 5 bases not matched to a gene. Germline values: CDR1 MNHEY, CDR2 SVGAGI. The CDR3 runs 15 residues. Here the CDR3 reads CASRSGQISGNTIYF. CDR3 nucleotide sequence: TGTGCCAGCAGGTCGGGACAGATCTCTGGAAACACCATATATTTT.

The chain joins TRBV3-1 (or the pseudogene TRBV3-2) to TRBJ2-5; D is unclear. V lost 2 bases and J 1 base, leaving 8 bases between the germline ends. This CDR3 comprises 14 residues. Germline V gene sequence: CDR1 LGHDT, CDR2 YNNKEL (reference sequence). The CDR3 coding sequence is TGTGCCAGCAGCCAACAGGTCCTCCAAGAGACCCAGTACTTC. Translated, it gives CASSQQVLQETQYF.

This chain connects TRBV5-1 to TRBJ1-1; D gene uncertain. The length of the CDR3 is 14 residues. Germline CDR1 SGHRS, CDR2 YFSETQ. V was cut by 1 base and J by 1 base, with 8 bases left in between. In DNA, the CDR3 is TGCGCCAGCAGCTTGACCGGAGGGAACACTGAAGCTTTCTTT. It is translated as CASSLTGGNTEAFF.

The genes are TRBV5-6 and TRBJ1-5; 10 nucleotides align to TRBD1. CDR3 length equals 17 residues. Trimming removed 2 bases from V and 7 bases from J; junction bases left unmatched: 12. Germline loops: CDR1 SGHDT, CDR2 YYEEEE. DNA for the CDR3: TGTGCCAGCAGCTTTTATCGGGGACAGGGGATTGTACAGCCCCAGCATTTT. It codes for CASSFYRGQGIVQPQHF.

CDR3 sequence: CASSLTAQETQYF. The CDR3 coding sequence is TGCGCCAGCAGCTTAACAGCACAAGAGACCCAGTACTTC. The rearrangement joins TRBV5-1 to TRBJ2-5, with D uncertain. The CDR3 is 13 residues long. Trimming stripped 2 bases from V and 2 bases from J, with 7 bases between. In germline, CDR1 is SGHRS, CDR2 YFSETQ.

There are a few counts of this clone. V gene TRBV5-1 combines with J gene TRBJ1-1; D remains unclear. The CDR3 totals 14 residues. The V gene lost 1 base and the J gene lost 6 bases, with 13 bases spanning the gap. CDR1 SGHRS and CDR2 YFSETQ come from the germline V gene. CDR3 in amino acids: CASSLTRSGPEAFF. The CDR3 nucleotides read TGCGCCAGCAGCTTGACTAGGTCCGGGCCTGAAGCTTTCTTT. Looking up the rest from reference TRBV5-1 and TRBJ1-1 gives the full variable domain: KAGVTQTPRYLIKTRGQQVTLSCSPISGHRSVSWYQQTPGQGLQFLFEYFSETQRNKGNFPGRFSGRQFSNSRSEMNVSTLELGDSALYLCASSLTRSGPEAFFGQGTRLTVV.

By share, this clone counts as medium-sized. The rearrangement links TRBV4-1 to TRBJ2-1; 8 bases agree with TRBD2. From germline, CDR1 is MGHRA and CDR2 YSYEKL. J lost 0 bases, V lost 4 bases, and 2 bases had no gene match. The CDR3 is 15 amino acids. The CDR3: CASSLGTSSYNEQFF. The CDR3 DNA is TGCGCCAGCAGCCTCGGGACTAGCTCCTACAATGAGCAGTTCTTC.

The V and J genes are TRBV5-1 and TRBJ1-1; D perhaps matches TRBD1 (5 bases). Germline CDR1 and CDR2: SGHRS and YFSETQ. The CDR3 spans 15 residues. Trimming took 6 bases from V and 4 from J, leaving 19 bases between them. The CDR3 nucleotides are TGCGCCAGCATCGGGGGTCGGGGCTTGGGCACTGAAGCTTTCTTT. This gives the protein CASIGGRGLGTEAFF.

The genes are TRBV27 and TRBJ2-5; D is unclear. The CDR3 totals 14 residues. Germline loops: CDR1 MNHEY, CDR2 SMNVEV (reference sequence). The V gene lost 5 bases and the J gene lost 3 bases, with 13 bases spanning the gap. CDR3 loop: CASSPSGSKETQYF. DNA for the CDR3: TGTGCCAGCAGTCCTAGTGGCAGCAAAGAGACCCAGTACTTC.

CDR3 sequence (DNA): TGTGCCAGCAGCCCCGTCACAGGTTATAATTCACCCCTCCACTTT. The encoded protein is CASSPVTGYNSPLHF. The chain couples TRBV11-2 to TRBJ1-6, with a weak D call TRBD1 (5 bases). CDR1 is SGHAT, CDR2 FQNNGV, per germline. The V end was cut by 5 bases, the J end by 4 bases, with 12 bases between. The CDR3 is 15 residues long. Drawing the rest from reference TRBV11-2 and TRBJ1-6, the complete variable domain is EAGVAQSPRYKIIEKRQSVAFWCNPISGHATLYWYQQILGQGPKLLIQFQNNGVVDDSQLPKDRFSAERLKGVDSTLKIQPAKLEDSAVYLCASSPVTGYNSPLHFGNGTRLTVT.

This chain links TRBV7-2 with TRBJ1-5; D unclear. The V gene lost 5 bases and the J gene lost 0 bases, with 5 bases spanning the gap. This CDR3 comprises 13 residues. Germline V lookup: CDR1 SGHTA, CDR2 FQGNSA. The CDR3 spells CASSLSSNQPQHF. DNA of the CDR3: TGTGCCAGCAGCCTGAGTAGCAATCAGCCCCAGCATTTT.